The 6 T cell receptor beta chains below all came from one sample that was sequenced in a study of blood T cell repertoires in COVID-19. Sequencing was performed with immunoSEQ multiplex PCR; in TCRdb, only in-frame clones are kept and a portion is missing. The sample records around 300,000 clones, around nine tenths being singletons. The material sequenced was PBMCs or T cells enriched from blood (not recorded which). These TCRs come from a woman younger than 45 who had recovered from COVID-19.

The chain uses TRBV27 and TRBJ2-2; 8 positions match TRBD2. Trimming removed 3 bases from V and 7 bases from J; junction bases left unmatched: 7. CDR3 length: 15 residues. CDR1 and CDR2 from the germline V gene are MNHEY and SMNVEV (reference sequence). CDR3 DNA sequence: TGTGCCAGCAGTTTGAGCGGGAGCTTAATCGGGGAGCTGTTTTTT. Translation: CASSLSGSLIGELFF.

This chain connects TRBV27 to TRBJ2-3; 9 nucleotides match TRBD2. V lost 0 bases to trimming and J lost 6 bases; unmatched junction nucleotides: 10. CDR3 length: 17 residues. Germline V gene data show CDR1 as MNHEY and CDR2 as SMNVEV (reference sequence). This CDR3 reads CASSLSILAGTLDTQYF. The CDR3 coding sequence is TGTGCCAGCAGTTTATCGATTCTAGCGGGGACGTTGGATACGCAGTATTTT.

This chain uses TRBV10-3 with TRBJ1-2; D is perhaps TRBD1 (5 bases). CDR3 length: 13 amino acids. Trimming pared 8 bases from V and 0 bases from J, leaving 10 bases between. Germline values: CDR1 ENHRY, CDR2 SYGVKD. The CDR3 reads CAIDSPTNYGYTF. The CDR3 DNA reads TGTGCCATCGACAGCCCCACTAACTATGGCTACACCTTC.

The chain has TRBV19 and TRBJ1-2; D is possibly TRBD1 (5 bases). Germline CDR1 LNHDA, CDR2 SQIVND (reference sequence). Trimming took off 4 bases at V and 4 bases at J, with 22 bases between the two ends. CDR3 length: 17 amino acids. The CDR3: CASSSPFRAASIYGYTF. The CDR3 coding sequence is TGTGCCAGTAGTAGTCCCTTCAGGGCCGCCTCAATCTATGGCTACACCTTC.

The V call is TRBV5-1, the J call TRBJ2-1, with 7 bases fitting TRBD1. Per germline, CDR1 SGHRS and CDR2 YFSETQ. This CDR3 is 14 amino acids long. The V segment lost 4 bases and the J segment 2 bases; nucleotides outside the gene matches: 3. CDR3 DNA: TGCGCCAGCAGCGAGGGACAGACCTACAATGAGCAGTTCTTC. Translation gives CASSEGQTYNEQFF. Based on the CDR3 plus reference TRBV5-1 and TRBJ2-1, the full variable domain is KAGVTQTPRYLIKTRGQQVTLSCSPISGHRSVSWYQQTPGQGLQFLFEYFSETQRNKGNFPGRFSGRQFSNSRSEMNVSTLELGDSALYLCASSEGQTYNEQFFGPGTRLTVL.

This chain links TRBV5-6 with TRBJ1-1; no firm D call. V lost 5 bases to trimming and J lost 1 base, with 18 bases between them. The CDR3 is 16 amino acids. The germline V gene encodes CDR1 SGHDT and CDR2 YYEEEE. CDR3 loop: CASRHLWGDGNTEAFF. CDR3 DNA: TGTGCCAGCAGACACCTATGGGGAGACGGGAACACTGAAGCTTTCTTT.